Following are 8 T cell receptor beta chains from one sample sequenced in a study of shared clonotypes between healthy human individuals. The data were produced by immunoSEQ multiplex PCR, yet TCRdb's version contains in-frame clones alone and is incomplete. This table has 2 million to 2.5 million clones, around 95% appearing once. Sequencing was done on a sample of naive CD4+ T cells sorted from blood. Subset here: CD45RA+ positively selected. These receptors were collected from a man aged 18 to 30 in good health.

This clone was detected once. V is TRBV7-8 and J is TRBJ2-1; 8 bases align to TRBD1. V dropped 5 bases and J dropped 2; count of bases not matched to a gene: 11. The CDR3 has 17 amino acids. Germline CDR1 SGHVS, CDR2 FQNEAQ. The CDR3 DNA reads TGTGCCAGCAGCGTGGGCTACAGGGGGAGGACCTACAATGAGCAGTTCTTC. Residues: CASSVGYRGRTYNEQFF.

Only one count was recorded for this clone. The V call is TRBV5-1, the J call TRBJ2-2; no clear D gene. V lost 2 bases and J 0 bases, leaving 5 bases between the germline ends. The germline CDR1 and CDR2 sequences are SGHRS and YFSETQ. This CDR3 region has 14 residues. The CDR3 is CASSFRSNTGELFF. CDR3 nucleotide sequence: TGCGCCAGCAGCTTCCGCTCGAACACCGGGGAGCTGTTTTTT.

The chain is built from TRBV11-2 and TRBJ2-7; D is possibly TRBD2 (5 bases). Trimming took 4 bases from V and 5 from J, leaving 15 bases between them. From germline, CDR1 is SGHAT and CDR2 FQNNGV. CDR3 length: 14 residues. The CDR3 is CASSSEGRLHEQYF. CDR3 bases: TGTGCCAGCAGCTCCGAGGGTCGCCTTCACGAGCAGTACTTC.

This clone was seen only a few times. Other nucleotide sequences from this sample produce the same CDR3. The chain joins TRBV19 to TRBJ1-2; weak D call: TRBD1 (6 bases). There are 12 residues in the CDR3. Germline V gene sequence: CDR1 LNHDA, CDR2 SQIVND (reference sequence). Deletions cut 2 bases from V and 5 bases from J, with 6 bases between. CDR3 sequence: CASSITGYGYTF. The CDR3 DNA sequence: TGTGCCAGTAGTATAACAGGGTATGGCTACACCTTC.

This chain links TRBV5-6 with TRBJ1-1, with no clear D. The CDR3 has 14 amino acids. V lost 2 bases to trimming and J lost 9 bases, with 17 bases between them. In germline, CDR1 is SGHDT, CDR2 YYEEEE. CDR3 bases: TGTGCCAGCAGCTTTCGGTCTAGGGCACTGAAAGCTTTCTTT. Amino acids: CASSFRSRALKAFF.

The chain is built from TRBV28 and TRBJ1-5; unclear D gene. The CDR3 is made up of 17 amino acids. V dropped 4 bases and J dropped 0 bases, with 16 bases sitting between them. CDR1 is MDHEN, CDR2 SYDVKM, per germline. CDR3 sequence: CASSSGPPSFSNQPQHF. As DNA, the CDR3 is TGTGCCAGCAGTTCCGGACCGCCTTCGTTTAGCAATCAGCCCCAGCATTTT.

The J gene is TRBJ2-5, the V gene TRBV20-1; D is unresolved. V lost 7 bases and J 5 bases, leaving 8 bases between the germline ends. CDR1 is DFQATT, CDR2 SNEGSKA, per germline (reference sequence). This CDR3 contains 10 residues. CDR3 in amino acids: CSGSRETQYF. The DNA of the CDR3 is TGCAGTGGCTCACGCGAGACCCAGTACTTC.

This clone was detected a few times. The chain employs TRBV2 and TRBJ1-6, with D perhaps matching TRBD1 (5 bases). The CDR3 totals 15 residues. Germline CDR1 SNHLY, CDR2 FYNNEI. Trimming pared 8 bases from V and 8 bases from J, leaving 19 bases between. CDR3 sequence: CASEGTSGFDSPLHF. The CDR3 DNA follows: TGTGCCAGCGAGGGAACGTCAGGGTTCGATTCACCCCTCCACTTT.